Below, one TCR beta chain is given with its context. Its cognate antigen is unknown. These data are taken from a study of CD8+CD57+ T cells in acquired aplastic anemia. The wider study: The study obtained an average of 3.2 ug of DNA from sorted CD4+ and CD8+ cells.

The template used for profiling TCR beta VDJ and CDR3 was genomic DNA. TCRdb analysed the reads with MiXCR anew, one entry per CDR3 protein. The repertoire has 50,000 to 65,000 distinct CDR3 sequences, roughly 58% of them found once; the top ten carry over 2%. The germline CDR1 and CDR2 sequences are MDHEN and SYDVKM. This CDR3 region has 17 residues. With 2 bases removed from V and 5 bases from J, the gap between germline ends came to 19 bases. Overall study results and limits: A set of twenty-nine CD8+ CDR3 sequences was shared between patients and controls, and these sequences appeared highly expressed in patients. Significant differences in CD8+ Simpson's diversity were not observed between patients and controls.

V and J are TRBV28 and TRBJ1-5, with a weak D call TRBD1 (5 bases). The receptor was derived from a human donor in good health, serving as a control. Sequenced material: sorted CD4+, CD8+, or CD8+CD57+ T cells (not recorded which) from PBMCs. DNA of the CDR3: TGTGCCAGCAGTTTACCCGGACTCCCAGGGTTGGATCAGCCCCAGCATTTT. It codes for CASSLPGLPGLDQPQHF. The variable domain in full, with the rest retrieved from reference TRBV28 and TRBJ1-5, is DVKVTQSSRYLVKRTGEKVFLECVQDMDHENMFWYRQDPGLGLRLIYFSYDVKMKEKGDIPEGYSVSREKKERFSLILESASTNQTSMYLCASSLPGLPGLDQPQHFGDGTRLSIL.